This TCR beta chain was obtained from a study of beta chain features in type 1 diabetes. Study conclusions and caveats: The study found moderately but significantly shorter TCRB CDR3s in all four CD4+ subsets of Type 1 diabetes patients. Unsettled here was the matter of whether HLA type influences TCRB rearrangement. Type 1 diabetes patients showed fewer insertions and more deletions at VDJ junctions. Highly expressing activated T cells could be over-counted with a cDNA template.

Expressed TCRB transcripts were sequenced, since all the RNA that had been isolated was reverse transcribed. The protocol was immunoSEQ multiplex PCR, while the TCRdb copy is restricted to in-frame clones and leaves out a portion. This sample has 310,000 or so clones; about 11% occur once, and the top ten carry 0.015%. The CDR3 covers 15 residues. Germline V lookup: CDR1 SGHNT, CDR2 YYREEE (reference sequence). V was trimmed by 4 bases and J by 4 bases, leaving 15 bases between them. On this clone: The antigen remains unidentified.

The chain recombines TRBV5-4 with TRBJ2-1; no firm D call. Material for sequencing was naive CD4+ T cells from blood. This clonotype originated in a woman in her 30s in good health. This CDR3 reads CASSRTNSLYNEQFF. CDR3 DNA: TGTGCCAGCAGCCGAACCAACAGTTTGTACAATGAGCAGTTCTTC.